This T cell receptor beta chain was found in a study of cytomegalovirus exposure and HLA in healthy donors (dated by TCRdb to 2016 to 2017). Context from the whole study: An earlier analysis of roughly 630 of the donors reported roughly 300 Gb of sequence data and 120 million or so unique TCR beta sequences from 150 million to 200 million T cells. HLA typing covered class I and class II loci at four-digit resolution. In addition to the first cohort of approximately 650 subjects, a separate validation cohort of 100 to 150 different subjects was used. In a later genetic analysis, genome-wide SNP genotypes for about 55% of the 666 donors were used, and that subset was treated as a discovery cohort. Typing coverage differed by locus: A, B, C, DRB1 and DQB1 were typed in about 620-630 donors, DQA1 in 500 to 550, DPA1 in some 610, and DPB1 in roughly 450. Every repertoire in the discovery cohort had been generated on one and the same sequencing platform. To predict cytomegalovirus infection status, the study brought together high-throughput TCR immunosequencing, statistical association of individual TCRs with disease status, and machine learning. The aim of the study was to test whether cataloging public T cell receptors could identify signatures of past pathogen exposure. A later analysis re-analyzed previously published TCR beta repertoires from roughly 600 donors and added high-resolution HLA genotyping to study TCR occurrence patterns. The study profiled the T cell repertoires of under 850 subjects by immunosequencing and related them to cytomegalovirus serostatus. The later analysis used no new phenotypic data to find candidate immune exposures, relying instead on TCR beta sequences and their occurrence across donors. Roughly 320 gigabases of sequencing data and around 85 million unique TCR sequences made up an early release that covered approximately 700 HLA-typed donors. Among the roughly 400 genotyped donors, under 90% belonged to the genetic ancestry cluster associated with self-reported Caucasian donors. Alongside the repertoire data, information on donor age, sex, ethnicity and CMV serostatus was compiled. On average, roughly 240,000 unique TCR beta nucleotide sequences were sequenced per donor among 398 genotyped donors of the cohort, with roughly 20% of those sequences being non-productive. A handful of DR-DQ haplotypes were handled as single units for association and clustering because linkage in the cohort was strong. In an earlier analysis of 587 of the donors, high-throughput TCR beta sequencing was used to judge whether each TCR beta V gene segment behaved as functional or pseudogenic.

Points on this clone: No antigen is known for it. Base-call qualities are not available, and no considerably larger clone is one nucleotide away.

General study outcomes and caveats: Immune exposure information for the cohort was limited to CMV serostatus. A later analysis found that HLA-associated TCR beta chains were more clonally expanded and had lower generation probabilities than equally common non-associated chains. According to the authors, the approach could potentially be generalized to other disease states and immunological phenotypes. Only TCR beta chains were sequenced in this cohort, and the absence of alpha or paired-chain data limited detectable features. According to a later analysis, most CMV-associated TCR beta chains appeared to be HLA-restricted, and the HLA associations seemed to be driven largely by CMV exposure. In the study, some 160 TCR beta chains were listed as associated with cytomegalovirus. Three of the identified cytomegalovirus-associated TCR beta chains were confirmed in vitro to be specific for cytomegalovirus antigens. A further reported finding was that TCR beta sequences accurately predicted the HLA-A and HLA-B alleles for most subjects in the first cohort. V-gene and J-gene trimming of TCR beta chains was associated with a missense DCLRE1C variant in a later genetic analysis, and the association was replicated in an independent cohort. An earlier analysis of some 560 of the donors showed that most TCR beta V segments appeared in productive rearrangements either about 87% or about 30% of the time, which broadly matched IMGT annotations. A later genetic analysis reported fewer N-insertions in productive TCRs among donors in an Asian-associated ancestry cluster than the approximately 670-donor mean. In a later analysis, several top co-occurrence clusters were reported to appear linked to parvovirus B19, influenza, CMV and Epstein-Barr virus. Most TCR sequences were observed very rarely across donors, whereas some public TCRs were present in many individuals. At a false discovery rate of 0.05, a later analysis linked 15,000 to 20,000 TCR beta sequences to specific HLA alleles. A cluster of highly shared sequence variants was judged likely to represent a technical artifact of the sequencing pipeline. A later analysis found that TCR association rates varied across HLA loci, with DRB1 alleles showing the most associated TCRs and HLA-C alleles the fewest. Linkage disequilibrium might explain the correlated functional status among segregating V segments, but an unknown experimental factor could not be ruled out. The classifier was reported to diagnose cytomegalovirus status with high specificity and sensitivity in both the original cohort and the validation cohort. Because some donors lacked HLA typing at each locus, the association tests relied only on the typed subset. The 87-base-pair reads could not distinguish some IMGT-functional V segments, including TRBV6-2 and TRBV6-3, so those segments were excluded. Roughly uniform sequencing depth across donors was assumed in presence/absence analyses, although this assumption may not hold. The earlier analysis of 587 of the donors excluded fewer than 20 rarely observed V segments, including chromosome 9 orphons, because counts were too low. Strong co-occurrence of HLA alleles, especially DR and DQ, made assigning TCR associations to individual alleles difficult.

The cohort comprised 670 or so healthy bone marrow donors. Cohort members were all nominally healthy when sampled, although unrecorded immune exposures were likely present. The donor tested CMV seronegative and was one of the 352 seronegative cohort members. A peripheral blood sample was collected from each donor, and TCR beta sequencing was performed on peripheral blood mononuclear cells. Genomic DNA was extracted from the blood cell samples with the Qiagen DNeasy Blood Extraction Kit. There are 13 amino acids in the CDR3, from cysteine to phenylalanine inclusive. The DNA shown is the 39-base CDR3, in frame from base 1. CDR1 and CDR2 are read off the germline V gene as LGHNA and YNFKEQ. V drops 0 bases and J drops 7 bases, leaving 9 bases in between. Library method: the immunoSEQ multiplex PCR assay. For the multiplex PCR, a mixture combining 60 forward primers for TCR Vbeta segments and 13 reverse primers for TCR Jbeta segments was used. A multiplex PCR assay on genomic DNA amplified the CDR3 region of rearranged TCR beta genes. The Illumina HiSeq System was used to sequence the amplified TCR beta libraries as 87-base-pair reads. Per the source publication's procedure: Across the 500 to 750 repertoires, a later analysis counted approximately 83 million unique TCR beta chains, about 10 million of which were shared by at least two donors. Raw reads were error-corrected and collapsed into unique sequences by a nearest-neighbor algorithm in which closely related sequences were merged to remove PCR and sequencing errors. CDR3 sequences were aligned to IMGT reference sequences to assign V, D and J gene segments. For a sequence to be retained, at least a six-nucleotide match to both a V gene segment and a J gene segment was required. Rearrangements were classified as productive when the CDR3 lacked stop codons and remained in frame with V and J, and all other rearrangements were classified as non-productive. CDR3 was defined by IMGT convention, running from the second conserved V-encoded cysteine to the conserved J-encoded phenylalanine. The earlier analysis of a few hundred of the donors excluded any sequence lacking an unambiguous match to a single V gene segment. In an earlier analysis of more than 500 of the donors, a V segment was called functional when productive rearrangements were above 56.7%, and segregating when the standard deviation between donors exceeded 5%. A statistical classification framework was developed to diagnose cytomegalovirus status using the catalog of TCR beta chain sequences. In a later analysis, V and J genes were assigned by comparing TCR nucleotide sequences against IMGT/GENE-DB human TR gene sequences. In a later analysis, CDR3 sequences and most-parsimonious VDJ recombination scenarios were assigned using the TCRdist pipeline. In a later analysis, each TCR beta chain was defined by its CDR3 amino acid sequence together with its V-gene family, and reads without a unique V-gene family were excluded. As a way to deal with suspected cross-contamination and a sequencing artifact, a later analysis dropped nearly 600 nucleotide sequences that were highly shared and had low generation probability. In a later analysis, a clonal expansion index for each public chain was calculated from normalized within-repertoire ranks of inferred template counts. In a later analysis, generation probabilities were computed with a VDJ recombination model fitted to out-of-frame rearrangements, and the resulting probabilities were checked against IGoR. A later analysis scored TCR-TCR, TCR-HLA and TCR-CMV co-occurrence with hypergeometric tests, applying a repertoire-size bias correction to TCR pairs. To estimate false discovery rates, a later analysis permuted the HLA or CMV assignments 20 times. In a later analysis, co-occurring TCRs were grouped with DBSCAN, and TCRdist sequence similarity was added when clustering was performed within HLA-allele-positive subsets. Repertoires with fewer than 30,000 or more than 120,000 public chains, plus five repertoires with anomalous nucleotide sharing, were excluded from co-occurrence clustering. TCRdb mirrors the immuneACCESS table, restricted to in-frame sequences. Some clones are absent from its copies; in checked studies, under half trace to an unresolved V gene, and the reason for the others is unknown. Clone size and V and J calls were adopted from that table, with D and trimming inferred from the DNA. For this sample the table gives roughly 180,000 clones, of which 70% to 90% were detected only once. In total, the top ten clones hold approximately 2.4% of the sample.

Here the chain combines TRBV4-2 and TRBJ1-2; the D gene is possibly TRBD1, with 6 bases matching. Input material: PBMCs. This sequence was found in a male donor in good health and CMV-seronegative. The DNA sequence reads TGTGCCAGCAGCCAAGAACCGGACAGTGGCTACACCTTC. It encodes CASSQEPDSGYTF.